The source of this TCR beta chain is a study of OX40 agonist ivuxolimab in advanced cancers. About the full investigation: The costimulatory receptor OX40 (CD134) was targeted by ivuxolimab, a fully human IgG2 agonistic monoclonal antibody. Three dose-escalation patients achieved partial responses, one with hepatocellular carcinoma and two with cutaneous melanoma. Prior anti-PD-1, anti-PD-L1 or anti-CTLA-4 therapy was permitted, and about two fifths of dose-escalation patients had received checkpoint inhibitors. Intravenous ivuxolimab was administered to patients every 2 weeks at six dose levels: 0.01, 0.1, 0.3, 1.5, 3 and 10 mg/kg. In the dose-escalation cohort, around four fifths of patients were male, and the mean age was roughly 60 years, with a range of roughly 20 to 79. The paper describes the monotherapy dose-escalation part (N of about 50 patients) of the phase I trial of ivuxolimab. Of the 50 to 55 patients in dose escalation, about 20 had hepatocellular carcinoma, some 15 had melanoma, 9 had renal cell carcinoma and 9 had head and neck cancer. Peripheral TCRbeta sequencing aimed to test whether ivuxolimab altered TCR sequence diversity and caused clonal T-cell expansion. Overall results and qualifications from the work: In the 0.1-3.0 mg/kg groups, partial responders had among the lowest normalized peripheral clonal expansion, particularly in CD8+ T cells. Low levels of normalized T-cell clonal expansion were also seen in some patients who did not respond. After ivuxolimab, CD8+ T cells had more expanded clones than CD4+ T cells on average. At doses from 0.1 to 3.0 mg/kg, clonal expansion was seen in both CD4+ and CD8+ blood T cells between baseline and week 6. The antigen specificity of the clonally expanded peripheral T cells was not determined.

The trial excluded patients who had a history of autoimmune disease or who were on systemic immunosuppression. Peripheral blood for TCR sequencing was drawn from every dose cohort at baseline, at cycle 4 day 1 and at cycle 7 day 1. Samples came from an open-label, multicenter, first-in-human phase I dose-escalation trial of ivuxolimab. The trial enrolled adults with locally advanced or metastatic head and neck squamous cell, hepatocellular, melanoma or renal cell carcinoma. Before TCR sequencing, CD4+ and CD8+ T cells were separately sorted from peripheral blood. The germline V gene provides CDR1 MGHRA and CDR2 YSYEKL. CDR3 length: 13 amino acids, cysteine to phenylalanine. The CDR3 DNA has 39 bases and is translated from base 1. V gives up 0 bases and J gives up 8 bases, and the segment between their germline ends measures 9 bases. On this clone: Its antigen specificity is not known. There are no base qualities to consult, and no much larger clone falls within one base.

For sequencing of the TCRbeta CDR3 region, genomic DNA was extracted from the sorted cells. The immunoSEQ Assay was used to sequence the TCRbeta CDR3 regions. TCRdb took over this immuneACCESS table, retaining in-frame rearrangements with V and J assigned. Such tables are incomplete; in checked studies, under half of the missing clones stem from an unresolved V gene, and the remainder is unexplained. Recorded for this sample are some 27,000 clones; approximately 80% of them occurred a single time. In total, the top ten clones hold over 8.5% of the sample. This TCR was recovered from an adult with an advanced solid tumor such as melanoma, head and neck, liver or kidney cancer. The source was CD4+ or CD8+ T cells sorted from blood, collected in a trial of the OX40 agonist ivuxolimab. The chain is made from TRBV4-1 and TRBJ2-3; the D segment cannot be called with confidence. The CDR3 region: CASSQETLRTQYF. The nucleotide sequence reads as follows: TGCGCCAGCAGCCAAGAAACTCTCCGTACGCAGTATTTT.